This T cell receptor beta chain was observed in a study of siplizumab effects on memory and regulatory T cells. Points from the study as a whole: Controls had around 25% Treg-derived mappable alloreactive CD4+ clones on average, versus around 64% with siplizumab. Roughly 75-96% of proliferating CD4+ or CD8+ clones lacked an assignable naive or memory phenotype.

CDR1 SGDLS and CDR2 YYNGEE come from the germline V gene. This CDR3 has 13 amino acids. V was pared by 5 bases and J by 10 bases, with 4 bases of the junction left unmatched. Measured with immunoSEQ multiplex PCR; TCRdb has only the in-frame clones, and not every one. The sample includes 65,000 to 70,000 clones, about 90% of them seen just once. As regards this clone: Its target is unknown.

V gene TRBV9 combines with J gene TRBJ2-1; 12 nucleotides match TRBD2. The sequenced sample was Tregs sorted from blood. This clonotype was obtained from a human donor in good health. The CDR3 here is CASSGLAGLEQFF. CDR3 coding DNA: TGTGCCAGCAGTGGACTAGCGGGACTCGAGCAGTTCTTC.